These 28 T cell receptor beta chains were sequenced from one sample in a study of regulatory T cells. The study's findings and limits: Hydrophobic residues at CDR3 positions 6 and 7 were enriched in conventional CD4+ T cells of CD3G-deficient patients.

Amplification used 52 TRBV primers and 13 TRBJ primers. Produced via immunoSEQ multiplex PCR; TCRdb's table is partial and in-frame only. The data contain almost 30,000 clones, around 93% of them singletons. These TCRs are of unknown antigen specificity. Sequenced sample: conventional CD4+ T cells sorted from blood. Receptors originate from a person between 18 and 30 years old with CD3G deficiency.

The J gene is TRBJ1-1, the V gene TRBV6-5; possible D gene TRBD1, 5 bases. Between the trimmed V and J ends, which lost 6 bases and 0 bases, there was a span of 11 bases. Germline CDR1 is MNHEY and CDR2 is SVGAGI. The CDR3 has 14 amino acids. This CDR3 is CASRSGTMNTEAFF. CDR3 bases: TGTGCCAGCAGGTCCGGGACCATGAACACTGAAGCTTTCTTT.

This rearrangement joins TRBV5-1 to TRBJ1-6; 9 bases align to TRBD1. The CDR3 runs to 14 residues. Germline CDR1 and CDR2: SGHRS and YFSETQ. V was pared by 4 bases and J by 6 bases, with 2 bases of the junction left unmatched. CDR3 loop: CASSRGQGNSPLHF. CDR3 in DNA: TGCGCCAGCAGCCGGGGACAGGGTAATTCACCCCTCCACTTT.

The gene calls are TRBV6-6 and TRBJ1-1; the D gene is possibly TRBD1 (6 bases). Trimming shortened V by 2 bases and J by 4 bases, and 8 bases separated the two germline ends. Germline loops: CDR1 MNHNY, CDR2 SVGAGI (reference sequence). The CDR3 consists of 13 residues. CDR3 residues: CASSYGGATEAFF. The CDR3 DNA reads as TGTGCCAGCAGTTACGGGGGGGCCACTGAAGCTTTCTTT.

The chain is built from TRBV15 and TRBJ1-6, with a possible D match to TRBD1 (5 bases). Germline CDR1 reads LNHNV; CDR2 reads YYDKDF (reference sequence). CDR3 length: 19 residues. Between the trimmed V and J ends, which lost 0 bases and 1 base, there was a span of 16 bases. CDR3: CATSRDSRGPESYNSPLHF. DNA of the CDR3: TGTGCCACCAGCAGAGATTCCCGGGGCCCGGAATCCTATAATTCACCCCTCCACTTT.

The chain has TRBV12-5 and TRBJ2-7; TRBD1 is a possible D gene (5 bases). CDR1 is LGHNT, CDR2 FRNRAP, per germline. The CDR3 contains 12 residues. The CDR3 coding sequence is TGTGCCTTCCCACAGGTTACCTACGAGCAGTACTTC. Translation gives CAFPQVTYEQYF.

This sequence joins TRBV28 and TRBJ2-7, with a tentative D call TRBD2 (6 bases). This CDR3 has 15 amino acids. Germline V lookup: CDR1 MDHEN, CDR2 SYDVKM. V lost 6 bases and J lost 1, with 16 bases in between. Here the CDR3 DNA reads TGTGCCAGCAGCTCCGAGACTAGGCTGTCCTACGAGCAGTACTTC. It yields the protein CASSSETRLSYEQYF.

The V gene is TRBV7-9, the J gene TRBJ2-2; possibly TRBD1 for D (6 bases). From germline, CDR1 is SEHNR and CDR2 FQNEAQ (reference sequence). The CDR3 spans 15 residues. The V and J ends lost 5 bases and 2 bases respectively, with 12 bases between them. CDR3 in amino acids: CASSRQVPNTGELFF. The CDR3 DNA reads TGTGCCAGCAGCCGACAGGTACCTAACACCGGGGAGCTGTTTTTT.

The J gene is TRBJ1-5, the V gene TRBV19; D possibly corresponds to TRBD1 (6 bases). The germline CDR1 and CDR2 sequences are LNHDA and SQIVND (reference sequence). The CDR3 spans 13 residues. The V end lost 5 bases, the J end lost 7 bases, and 12 bases lay between the germline ends. The CDR3 DNA reads TGTGCCAGTAGTTACGAAGGGGGACAGCCCCAGCATTTT. Translation gives CASSYEGGQPQHF.

V is TRBV12-2 and J is TRBJ1-5; the table's D call of TRBD1 was not tested on the DNA. TRBV12-2 represents a pseudogene. The CDR3 contains 14 residues. As DNA, the CDR3 is TGTGCAAGTCGCTTACGGGCCGGCCAGGGGCCCCAGCATTTT. Residues: CASRLRAGQGPQHF.

The J gene is TRBJ2-7, the V gene TRBV6-1; 10 positions match TRBD2. This CDR3 contains 12 residues. With V trimmed by 6 bases and J by 7 bases, 3 bases remained unmatched. Looked up from germline, CDR1 is MNHNS and CDR2 is SASEGT. The CDR3 loop is CASRTGLAEQYF. The CDR3 DNA reads TGTGCCAGCAGGACGGGACTAGCGGAGCAGTACTTC.

V gene TRBV30 combines with J gene TRBJ1-2; maybe TRBD1 (5 bases). CDR3 size: 15 residues. Trimming cost V 0 bases and J 7 bases, with 18 bases left between them. CDR1 and CDR2 (germline): GTSNPN, SVGIG (reference sequence). Written as DNA, the CDR3 is TGTGCCTGGAGTGTACTTTGGGGCCTGGGAGGTGGCTACACCTTC. As protein: CAWSVLWGLGGGYTF.

In nucleotides, the CDR3 is TGCGCCAGCAGTGAGTCTGGAGGGAGCCAGTTCTTC. It translates to CASSESGGSQFF. V usage is TRBV10-2 and J usage is TRBJ2-1, with a possible D match to TRBD2 (6 bases). Germline CDR1 WSHSY, CDR2 SAAADI. CDR3 length: 12 residues. V was cut by 0 bases and J by 13 bases, with 10 bases left in between.

The chain couples TRBV30 to TRBJ2-1; no reliable D call. The germline V gene has CDR1 GTSNPN and CDR2 SVGIG (reference sequence). The CDR3 covers 13 residues. V shed 5 bases and J shed 0 bases, with 8 bases lying between them. CDR3 nucleotides: TGTGCCTGGCACCCGAGCTCCTACAATGAGCAGTTCTTC. Its protein is CAWHPSSYNEQFF.

This clone was counted a single time. V and J are TRBV5-1 and TRBJ2-2, with a possible D match to TRBD2 (5 bases). The CDR3 extends over 15 amino acids. The germline V gene encodes CDR1 SGHRS and CDR2 YFSETQ. V was cut by 0 bases and J by 0 bases, with 6 bases left in between. CDR3 sequence: CASSLAGSNTGELFF. CDR3 bases: TGCGCCAGCAGCTTGGCGGGATCGAACACCGGGGAGCTGTTTTTT.

The chain combines TRBV7-2 with TRBJ2-4; 10 bases map to TRBD1. Germline loops: CDR1 SGHTA, CDR2 FQGNSA. The ends lost 0 bases at V and 8 bases at J; junction bases unmatched: 4. CDR3 size: 15 residues. The CDR3 sequence: CASSLARDRGHIQYF. DNA of the CDR3: TGTGCCAGCAGCTTAGCCCGGGACAGGGGACACATTCAGTACTTC. The whole variable domain, filled in from reference TRBV7-2 and TRBJ2-4, reads GAGVSQSPSNKVTEKGKDVELRCDPISGHTALYWYRQSLGQGLEFLIYFQGNSAPDKSGLPSDRFSAERTGGSVSTLTIQRTQQEDSAVYLCASSLARDRGHIQYFGAGTRLSVL.

The V gene is TRBV21-1, the J gene TRBJ1-6; the DNA was not used to check the table's D call, TRBD1. TRBV21-1 is a pseudogene. This CDR3 is built from 17 residues. The CDR3 loop is CASSTGTGLSYNSPLHF. DNA for the CDR3: TGTGCCAGCAGTACCGGGACAGGGCTTTCCTATAATTCACCCCTCCACTTT.

This clone was counted between two and nine times. The chain combines TRBV6-6 with TRBJ1-5; TRBD1 agrees at 8 bases. V trimming: 4 bases; J trimming: 6 bases; junction bases outside the gene matches: 8. The CDR3 loop spans 15 amino acids. Germline assignment: CDR1 MNHNY and CDR2 SVGAGI (reference sequence). For the CDR3, the DNA is TGTGCCAGCAGTTCCCGACAGGGGAGGGGTCAGCCCCAGCATTTT. It translates to CASSSRQGRGQPQHF.

The chain combines TRBV6-6 with TRBJ2-5; perhaps TRBD1 as D (6 bases). The V end lost 5 bases, the J end lost 3 bases, and 13 bases lay between the germline ends. Germline lookup yields CDR1 MNHNY and CDR2 SVGAGI (reference sequence). The CDR3 covers 14 residues. DNA of the CDR3: TGTGCCAGCAGTGCGCCTACAGGGAAAGAGACCCAGTACTTC. Its protein product is CASSAPTGKETQYF.

This clone was counted a single time. The chain has TRBV6-1 and TRBJ2-7; the D gene could be TRBD1 or TRBD2 (5 bases each). The CDR3 contains 14 residues. The V end was cut by 3 bases, the J end by 0 bases, with 9 bases between. Per the germline V gene, CDR1 is MNHNS and CDR2 is SASEGT. In DNA, the CDR3 is TGTGCCAGCAGTGAGGCAGGGAGCTCCTACGAGCAGTACTTC. This codes for CASSEAGSSYEQYF.

The chain recombines TRBV7-9 with TRBJ2-3; D gene unclear. The germline V gene has CDR1 SEHNR and CDR2 FQNEAQ (reference sequence). The CDR3 is 11 amino acids. V dropped 2 bases and J dropped 6 bases, with 3 bases sitting between them. CDR3 nucleotides: TGTGCCAGCAGCTTATACGATACGCAGTATTTT. It yields the protein CASSLYDTQYF.

The chain links TRBV28 to TRBJ1-5, with D possibly being TRBD1 (6 bases). The CDR3 has 17 amino acids. The ends were cut back, 5 bases at V and 2 bases at J, with 19 bases in the middle. Germline V CDR1 and CDR2: MDHEN, SYDVKM. Written as DNA, the CDR3 is TGTGCCAGCAGTCCACCGCCCGGGGGGGCAGGCAATCAGCCCCAGCATTTT. It is translated as CASSPPPGGAGNQPQHF.

The chain employs TRBV6-1 and TRBJ2-2, with D unclear. Trimming stripped 4 bases from V and 6 bases from J, with 6 bases between. The germline gives CDR1 MNHNS, CDR2 SASEGT. The CDR3 is 12 residues long. The CDR3 loop is CASSGAAGELFF. CDR3 DNA: TGTGCCAGCAGTGGGGCAGCCGGGGAGCTGTTTTTT.

This chain connects TRBV5-4 to TRBJ2-2; D possibly uses TRBD1 or TRBD2 (5 bases each). Trimming took 0 bases from V and 6 from J, leaving 9 bases between them. The CDR3 is 14 amino acids. Germline V gene lookup returns CDR1 SGHNT and CDR2 YYREEE (reference sequence). CDR3 residues: CASSLDWGSGELFF. Here the CDR3 DNA reads TGTGCCAGCAGCTTGGATTGGGGGTCCGGGGAGCTGTTTTTT.

The CDR3 spells CASSLIPTDTQYF. The CDR3 nucleotides read TGTGCCAGCAGCTTAATACCCACAGATACGCAGTATTTT. J is TRBJ2-3 and V is TRBV5-4; D gene ambiguous. Germline V CDR1 and CDR2: SGHNT, YYREEE (reference sequence). Trimming stripped 2 bases from V and 2 bases from J, with 6 bases between. The CDR3 runs to 13 residues.

The chain has TRBV6-1 and TRBJ2-7, with TRBD2 matching 11 bases. Losses at the gene ends were 8 bases for V and 4 bases for J; bases not matched to a gene: 7. Per the germline V gene, CDR1 is MNHNS and CDR2 is SASEGT. CDR3 length equals 14 residues. The CDR3 loop is CASRRTSGPYEQYF. CDR3 DNA sequence: TGTGCCAGCCGAAGGACTAGCGGGCCTTACGAGCAGTACTTC.

This chain connects TRBV7-2 to TRBJ1-1, with D possibly matching TRBD1 (5 bases). With 6 bases removed from V and 4 bases from J, the gap between germline ends came to 18 bases. CDR3 length: 15 amino acids. The V gene's germline CDR1 is SGHTA and CDR2 FQGNSA. The CDR3 DNA reads as TGTGCCAGCAGGCTAATCATTTGGGGGGGCACTGAAGCTTTCTTT. Its translation: CASRLIIWGGTEAFF.

This sequence joins TRBV7-9 and TRBJ2-1; TRBD2 matches at 9 bases. CDR1 SEHNR and CDR2 FQNEAQ come from the germline V gene (reference sequence). Germline trimming cut 5 bases from V and 6 bases from J; bases unmatched to any gene: 8. The CDR3 covers 15 residues. CDR3 region: CASSPGLAGSNEQFF. The CDR3 coding sequence is TGTGCCAGCAGCCCCGGGCTAGCGGGGTCCAATGAGCAGTTCTTC.

The chain uses TRBV27 and TRBJ1-1; 8 nucleotides line up with TRBD1. The CDR3 contains 14 residues. Unmatched junction bases numbered 1, after V lost 4 bases and J lost 0 bases. Germline V lookup: CDR1 MNHEY, CDR2 SMNVEV (reference sequence). Here the CDR3 reads CASSWDRLNTEAFF. CDR3 nucleotides: TGTGCCAGCAGTTGGGACAGGTTGAACACTGAAGCTTTCTTT.